Given below is one T cell receptor (beta chain) in context. This entry belongs to a study of blood T cell repertoires in COVID-19. Study overall: From T cells, B-cell-depleted T cells, or PBMCs came the material, which was cDNA or gDNA.

Study processing details: It was from reference gene primer amplification that nucleated cell counts were estimated. TCRdb's copy holds only in-frame clones and misses some; the assay was immunoSEQ multiplex PCR. The V and J calls and the clone size are those of that table, but D and trimming were determined from the DNA. The sample contains 200,000 to 250,000 clones, about 79% of which appear only once. The sample consisted of peripheral blood. The receptor was derived from a man in his fifties with active or convalescent COVID-19.

CDR3 bases: TGTGCCAGTAGCAAGACCCAGAGGGCCATTAACACTGAAGCTTTCTTT. Protein: CASSKTQRAINTEAFF. This chain uses TRBV19 with TRBJ1-1; D uncertain. Trimming left V 6 bases short and J 2 bases short, with 19 bases between. Germline CDR1 LNHDA, CDR2 SQIVND (reference sequence). This CDR3 is 16 amino acids long.